The 18 T cell receptor beta chains given below trace back to one sample, sequenced in a study of shared clonotypes between healthy human individuals. Profiling relied on immunoSEQ multiplex PCR, and the TCRdb table lists in-frame clones only, not all of them. The data show 470,000 or so clones, over 70% seen once. The sample consisted of PBMCs. The receptors originated from a woman in her thirties or forties in good health. Some clones in this sample may be carry-over from other donors' samples.

V and J are TRBV7-9 and TRBJ1-2; D gene uncertain. Germline loops: CDR1 SEHNR, CDR2 FQNEAQ (reference sequence). The CDR3 is made up of 13 amino acids. V was clipped by 2 bases and J by 4 bases, with 8 bases between them. The CDR3 DNA sequence: TGTGCCAGCAGCTTATCCCACCTCTATGGCTACACCTTC. Protein product: CASSLSHLYGYTF.

As DNA, the CDR3 is TGCGCCAGCAGCCAGAGGGACAGGGGGCTGGCTGAAGCTTTCTTT. Its protein is CASSQRDRGLAEAFF. This rearrangement joins TRBV5-1 to TRBJ1-1, with TRBD1 identical over 12 bases. The length of the CDR3 is 15 residues. Germline CDR1 is SGHRS and CDR2 is YFSETQ. The V gene end was trimmed by 4 bases and the J gene end by 6 bases; junction bases not matched to a gene: 7.

This chain joins TRBV5-1 and TRBJ2-5; D may correspond to TRBD1 or TRBD2 (5 bases each). This CDR3 comprises 15 residues. The germline CDR1 and CDR2 sequences are SGHRS and YFSETQ. Trimming stripped 0 bases from V and 4 bases from J, with 13 bases between. The CDR3 nucleotides are TGCGCCAGCAGCTTGGGGGGGAGACTCGGAGAGACCCAGTACTTC. Translated: CASSLGGRLGETQYF.

For this clone: This likely traces to a read error, being one base from a far larger clone. Other DNA sequences in this sample translate to the same CDR3. The gene calls are TRBV29-1 and TRBJ1-3; D is undetermined. Germline assignment: CDR1 SQVTM and CDR2 ANQGSEA. CDR3 size: 13 residues. V was shortened by 7 bases and J by 4 bases, with 14 bases between the two germline ends. CDR3 sequence reads: CSGGRADGNTIYF. The CDR3 nucleotides are TGCAGCGGCGGTAGGGCAGACGGAAACACCATATATTTT.

The chain combines TRBV7-9 with TRBJ1-1, with a possible D match to TRBD1 (5 bases). This CDR3 comprises 12 residues. Trimming shortened V by 4 bases and J by 11 bases, and 14 bases separated the two germline ends. The germline gives CDR1 SEHNR, CDR2 FQNEAQ (reference sequence). Here the CDR3 DNA reads TGTGCCAGCAGCTACCAGGGAGTAGGCGCTTTCTTT. It codes for CASSYQGVGAFF.

Details on this clone: A far larger clone is just one base off, so this is likely a read error. The chain has TRBV5-6 and TRBJ2-7; D uncertain. V lost 0 bases to trimming and J lost 3 bases, with 7 bases between them. This CDR3 has 13 residues. CDR1 SGHDT and CDR2 YYEEEE come from the germline V gene. This chain's CDR3 is CASSLEQNYEQYF. Written as DNA, the CDR3 is TGTGCCAGCAGCTTGGAACAGAACTACGAGCAGTACTTC.

The rearrangement links TRBV5-1 to TRBJ2-3; 11 nucleotides align to TRBD2. Per germline, CDR1 SGHRS and CDR2 YFSETQ. The J segment lost 3 bases and the V segment lost 0 bases, leaving 9 bases of the junction unmatched. The CDR3 is 18 amino acids. The CDR3 DNA sequence: TGCGCCAGCAGCTTGGGGGGCCTAGCGGGAGGAAGTACAGATACGCAGTATTTT. Translated, it gives CASSLGGLAGGSTDTQYF. The full variable domain, rest sourced from reference TRBV5-1 and TRBJ2-3, is KAGVTQTPRYLIKTRGQQVTLSCSPISGHRSVSWYQQTPGQGLQFLFEYFSETQRNKGNFPGRFSGRQFSNSRSEMNVSTLELGDSALYLCASSLGGLAGGSTDTQYFGPGTRLTVL.

Details on this clone: The junction and the germline gene differ at one end; a read error may be behind it. The J gene is TRBJ2-2, the V gene TRBV4-2, with 9 nucleotides matching TRBD2. Per germline, CDR1 LGHNA and CDR2 YNFKEQ. The CDR3 has 18 amino acids. CDR3 sequence reads: CASGQGSGLALNTGELFF. In DNA, the CDR3 is TGTGCCAGCGGCCAGGGGTCGGGACTAGCCTTGAACACCGGGGAGCTGTTTTTT.

This clone occurred once. J is TRBJ1-1 and V is TRBV2; TRBD1 aligns across 10 bases. Germline CDR1 reads SNHLY; CDR2 reads FYNNEI. J lost 5 bases, V lost 6 bases, and 6 bases had no gene match. The CDR3 runs to 14 residues. CDR3 nucleotide sequence: TGTGCCAGCAGACAAGACAGGGGGCCTACTGAAGCTTTCTTT. Residues: CASRQDRGPTEAFF.

This clone was counted a single time. This likely stems from a read error, as it lies one base from a far larger clone. The CDR3 nucleotides read TGCAGCGGGGGGACAGCCAAAGAGACCCAGTACTTC. It yields the protein CSGGTAKETQYF. This chain connects TRBV29-1 to TRBJ2-5; TRBD1 matches 7 bases. With 7 bases clipped from V and 3 bases from J, the junction kept 5 bases outside the gene matches. This CDR3 is built from 12 residues. Per the germline V gene, CDR1 is SQVTM and CDR2 is ANQGSEA.

The chain combines TRBV6-5 with TRBJ2-6; 8 bases fit TRBD2. Germline V CDR1 and CDR2: MNHEY, SVGAGI. Trimming removed 4 bases from V and 5 bases from J; junction bases left unmatched: 4. The CDR3 runs to 15 residues. CDR3 in amino acids: CASSSGGAWANVLTF. The CDR3 bases are TGTGCCAGCAGTTCCGGGGGGGCATGGGCCAACGTCCTGACTTTC.

Note on this clone: This may come from a read error, since a much larger clone is one base off. J is TRBJ2-3 and V is TRBV11-3, with 8 bases that match TRBD1. Germline CDR1 is SGHNT and CDR2 is YENEEA. The V segment lost 3 bases and the J segment 1 base; nucleotides outside the gene matches: 0. The CDR3 extends over 14 amino acids. The CDR3 DNA reads TGTGCCAGCAGCTTGACAGGGGGCACAGATACGCAGTATTTT. Residues: CASSLTGGTDTQYF.

V gene TRBV7-9 combines with J gene TRBJ2-3; perhaps TRBD1 as D (5 bases). Trimming cost V 3 bases and J 3 bases, with 10 bases left between them. Per the germline V gene, CDR1 is SEHNR and CDR2 is FQNEAQ (reference sequence). The CDR3 runs 14 residues. CDR3 region: CASSLMGRTDTQYF. DNA for the CDR3: TGTGCCAGCAGCTTGATGGGGCGTACAGATACGCAGTATTTT.

This chain connects TRBV28 to TRBJ2-7; tentative D call: TRBD1 (5 bases). V lost 8 bases and J 6 bases, leaving 14 bases between the germline ends. The germline gives CDR1 MDHEN, CDR2 SYDVKM. The CDR3 contains 12 residues. The chain's CDR3 is CASQGTYVEQYF. CDR3 DNA sequence: TGTGCCAGCCAGGGAACCTATGTCGAGCAGTACTTC.

This chain links TRBV28 with TRBJ2-4; a possible D gene is TRBD2 (6 bases). The germline gives CDR1 MDHEN, CDR2 SYDVKM. Trimming removed 6 bases at V and 2 bases at J, with 11 bases between. The CDR3 spans 14 residues. The CDR3 nucleotides read TGTGCCAGCAGGAGGCGGGACCCCAAAAACATTCAGTACTTC. Its translation: CASRRRDPKNIQYF.

The count of this clone is one. This chain uses TRBV7-8 with TRBJ1-4; D ambiguous. V was shortened by 1 base and J by 13 bases, with 10 bases between the two germline ends. Germline V gene lookup returns CDR1 SGHVS and CDR2 FQNEAQ. The length of the CDR3 is 12 residues. The CDR3 coding sequence is TGTGCCAGCAGCTTAGACGCGGCGGGACTGTTTTTT. This translates into CASSLDAAGLFF.

The J gene is TRBJ2-1, the V gene TRBV7-9; 12 bases map to TRBD2. The germline V gene encodes CDR1 SEHNR and CDR2 FQNEAQ (reference sequence). J was trimmed by 8 bases and V by 5 bases; bases with no gene match: 13. The CDR3 contains 17 residues. CDR3 in amino acids: CASSPLLTSGRSYEQFF. The CDR3 DNA is TGTGCCAGCAGCCCGCTTTTAACTAGCGGGAGGTCCTATGAGCAGTTCTTC.

The V call is TRBV7-8, the J call TRBJ2-1; 7 nucleotides line up with TRBD2. The junction had 11 bases not matched to a gene; V was cut back by 1 base and J by 5 bases. Germline-derived CDR1 and CDR2 are SGHVS and FQNEAQ. The CDR3 extends over 17 amino acids. The CDR3 protein is CASSLGRTSFLNNEQFF. For the CDR3, the DNA is TGTGCCAGCAGCTTAGGGCGGACTAGTTTTCTTAACAATGAGCAGTTCTTC.